Presented here are 3 T cell receptor beta chains from one specimen sequenced in a study of OX40 agonist ivuxolimab in advanced cancers. Profiling relied on immunoSEQ multiplex PCR, and the TCRdb table lists in-frame clones only, not all of them. The sample lists about 42,000 clones, 70% to 90% occurring once. Source: CD4+ or CD8+ T cells sorted from blood, taken in a trial of the OX40 agonist ivuxolimab. The receptors originated from an adult with an advanced solid tumor such as melanoma, head and neck, liver or kidney cancer.

The DNA of the CDR3 is TGTGCCAGCAGCCCCGGTGCAGTCCAAGAGACCCAGTACTTC. The encoded protein is CASSPGAVQETQYF. V gene TRBV9 combines with J gene TRBJ2-5; no clear D. The CDR3 has 14 residues. Germline lookup yields CDR1 SGDLS and CDR2 YYNGEE. V lost 4 bases and J 1 base, leaving 11 bases between the germline ends.

The J gene is TRBJ2-7, the V gene TRBV28; TRBD1 matches 7 bases. CDR3 length: 14 residues. Germline V CDR1 and CDR2: MDHEN, SYDVKM. The V gene end was trimmed by 5 bases and the J gene end by 1 base; junction bases not matched to a gene: 5. The CDR3 DNA follows: TGTGCCAGCAGTGATCGACAGGGTTCCTACGAGCAGTACTTC. This translates into CASSDRQGSYEQYF.

The chain uses TRBV7-9 and TRBJ2-3; TRBD1 aligns across 7 bases. This CDR3 spans 14 amino acids. Trimming at V came to 5 bases and at J to 6 bases, leaving 8 bases not matched to a gene. Germline lookup yields CDR1 SEHNR and CDR2 FQNEAQ (reference sequence). CDR3 nucleotide sequence: TGTGCCAGCAGCGGCGGACAGGCGAAGGATACGCAGTATTTT. It specifies CASSGGQAKDTQYF.